These 8 T cell receptor beta chains were all obtained from the same sample, sequenced in a study of CD49a tissue-resident CD8 T cells in human skin. Using immunoSEQ multiplex PCR, the repertoire was profiled, and TCRdb retains in-frame clones only, with some absent. The table includes around 280 clones, about 84% detected once. The sequenced material came from CLA- CD8+ effector memory T cells sorted from blood. The receptors come from a human donor in good health.

The J gene is TRBJ1-3, the V gene TRBV7-9; D not resolved. CDR1 SEHNR and CDR2 FQNEAQ come from the germline V gene (reference sequence). The V and J ends lost 5 bases and 0 bases respectively, with 14 bases between them. The length of the CDR3 is 16 residues. CDR3 amino acids: CASSPLPGSSGNTIYF. In DNA form, the CDR3 reads TGTGCCAGCAGCCCTCTTCCCGGGAGCTCTGGAAACACCATATATTTT.

CDR3 coding DNA: TGTGCCAGCAGTGACCCAGCGGGAGAGCAAGAGACCCAGTACTTC. Encoded protein: CASSDPAGEQETQYF. The chain combines TRBV2 with TRBJ2-5; 8 bases are a match to TRBD2. CDR3 size: 15 residues. Germline assignment: CDR1 SNHLY and CDR2 FYNNEI. The junction had 5 bases not matched to a gene; V was cut back by 3 bases and J by 2 bases.

The CDR3 nucleotides are TGTGCCAGCAGCAAACGGACAGGATCTAACTATGGCTACACCTTC. It yields the protein CASSKRTGSNYGYTF. The genes are TRBV9 and TRBJ1-2, with TRBD1 matching over 7 bases. The length of the CDR3 is 15 residues. In germline, CDR1 is SGDLS, CDR2 YYNGEE. The V gene end was trimmed by 4 bases and the J gene end by 0 bases; junction bases not matched to a gene: 6.

DNA for the CDR3: TGTGCCAGCCAGACTTCGGGCGGGGACAATGAAAAACTGTTTTTT. Protein: CASQTSGGDNEKLFF. V usage is TRBV7-9 and J usage is TRBJ1-4; D perhaps matches TRBD1 (5 bases). This CDR3 has 15 amino acids. Trimming took 8 bases from V and 5 from J, leaving 18 bases between them. Germline V lookup: CDR1 SEHNR, CDR2 FQNEAQ (reference sequence). Full variable domain (remainder filled in from reference TRBV7-9 and TRBJ1-4): DTGVSQNPRHKITKRGQNVTFRCDPISEHNRLYWYRQTLGQGPEFLTYFQNEAQLEKSRLLSDRFSAERPKGSFSTLEIQRTEQGDSAMYLCASQTSGGDNEKLFFGSGTQLSVL.

The V call is TRBV19, the J call TRBJ1-1; possible D gene TRBD1, 6 bases. The CDR3 is 14 residues long. Deletions cut 3 bases from V and 6 bases from J, with 14 bases between. Germline V lookup: CDR1 LNHDA, CDR2 SQIVND (reference sequence). The DNA for the CDR3 is TGTGCCAGTAGTATCGACAGGATAAGTCCTGAAGCTTTCTTT. This sequence encodes CASSIDRISPEAFF.

V gene TRBV5-4 combines with J gene TRBJ2-4, with 7 bases matching TRBD1. The J segment lost 3 bases and the V segment lost 4 bases, leaving 10 bases of the junction unmatched. Germline loops: CDR1 SGHNT, CDR2 YYREEE (reference sequence). CDR3 size: 16 residues. CDR3 loop: CASSPGQDRGKNIQYF. For the CDR3, the DNA is TGTGCCAGCAGCCCCGGACAGGATAGAGGCAAAAACATTCAGTACTTC.

A single count supports this clone. The rearrangement uses TRBV30 and TRBJ1-5; D might be TRBD1 (5 bases). From germline, CDR1 is GTSNPN and CDR2 SVGIG (reference sequence). V was clipped by 3 bases and J by 5 bases, with 11 bases between them. The length of the CDR3 is 13 residues. The chain's CDR3 is CAWSPDSYQPQHF. DNA of the CDR3: TGTGCCTGGAGCCCCGACAGCTATCAGCCCCAGCATTTT.

This clone has only a few counts. This chain uses TRBV6-4 with TRBJ2-3; TRBD1 matches at 10 bases. Trimming took 2 bases from V and 4 from J; bases not matched to a gene: 0. Germline V gene data show CDR1 as MRHNA and CDR2 as SNTAGT. The CDR3 extends over 14 amino acids. The CDR3 region has the DNA TGTGCCAGCAGTGACGGACAGGGGGCAGATACGCAGTATTTT. It specifies CASSDGQGADTQYF.